These 13 T cell receptor beta chains came from one sample sequenced in a study of T cell responses to AZD1222 COVID-19 vaccine. The data were produced by immunoSEQ multiplex PCR, yet TCRdb's version contains in-frame clones alone and is incomplete. The sample yields about 120,000 clones, approximately 94% seen once. This sample comprised peripheral blood, obtained 28 days after the second AZD1222 dose. Source of these receptors: an adult who received the AZD1222 COVID-19 vaccine.

A single count supports this clone. The genes are TRBV7-8 and TRBJ2-3; D is unclear. The CDR3 is 15 amino acids. V was shortened by 4 bases and J by 0 bases, with 11 bases between the two germline ends. CDR1 and CDR2 (germline): SGHVS, FQNEAQ. The CDR3 loop reads CASSYRPKSTDTQYF. CDR3 nucleotide sequence: TGTGCCAGCAGCTATAGACCAAAAAGCACAGATACGCAGTATTTT.

The chain employs TRBV4-1 and TRBJ1-2; 10 positions agree with TRBD1. From germline, CDR1 is MGHRA and CDR2 YSYEKL. CDR3 length: 16 amino acids. Trimming cost V 6 bases and J 6 bases; bases outside gene matches: 13. This CDR3 reads CASSHMGQGMSNGYTF. CDR3 bases: TGCGCCAGCAGTCACATGGGACAGGGGATGTCGAATGGCTACACCTTC.

Here the CDR3 reads CASSLSRGGSNEQFF. The DNA of the CDR3 is TGCGCCAGCAGCTTGTCGCGGGGGGGCTCAAATGAGCAGTTCTTC. The chain uses TRBV5-1 and TRBJ2-1; 9 bases fit TRBD2. The trim removed 1 base at V and 7 bases at J, leaving 6 bases unmatched. CDR3 length equals 15 residues. Germline assignment: CDR1 SGHRS and CDR2 YFSETQ.

J is TRBJ1-2 and V is TRBV15; D is unresolved. CDR3 size: 15 residues. Germline CDR1 and CDR2: LNHNV and YYDKDF (reference sequence). V was clipped by 0 bases and J by 7 bases, with 15 bases between them. This CDR3 is CATSREPMTVVGYTF. CDR3 DNA: TGTGCCACCAGCAGAGAACCGATGACGGTGGTTGGCTACACCTTC.

The genes are TRBV6-1 and TRBJ2-7; 8 bases align to TRBD1. V lost 1 base, J lost 6 bases, and 5 bases stayed unmatched. CDR3 length equals 14 residues. The V gene's germline CDR1 is MNHNS and CDR2 SASEGT. CDR3 amino acids: CASSEGQGIGEQYF. The CDR3 DNA reads as TGTGCCAGCAGTGAAGGACAGGGGATCGGCGAGCAGTACTTC.

The chain carries TRBV6-2 or TRBV6-3 and TRBJ1-1, with TRBD1 as a possible D gene (5 bases). This CDR3 spans 15 amino acids. Trimming took off 0 bases at V and 4 bases at J, with 12 bases between the two ends. CDR1 and CDR2 from the germline V gene are MNHEY and SVGEGT. The DNA of the CDR3 is TGTGCCAGCAGTTACTCGGGGGGGTATTTCACTGAAGCTTTCTTT. Amino acids: CASSYSGGYFTEAFF.

This clone was counted a few times. The chain has TRBV5-1 and TRBJ1-4; D is unresolved. CDR3 length: 17 residues. Trimming removed 0 bases at V and 3 bases at J, with 15 bases between. Germline V CDR1 and CDR2: SGHRS, YFSETQ. The CDR3 sequence is CASSLVPTAGPNEKLFF. The CDR3 DNA follows: TGCGCCAGCAGCTTGGTCCCGACTGCGGGCCCTAATGAAAAACTGTTTTTT.

V and J are TRBV5-1 and TRBJ1-1; a possible D gene is TRBD1 (5 bases). The CDR3 runs to 14 residues. Germline CDR1 reads SGHRS; CDR2 reads YFSETQ. V was cut by 0 bases and J by 1 base, with 7 bases left in between. CDR3 DNA: TGCGCCAGCAGCTTGGCCGGGACGAACACTGAAGCTTTCTTT. Encoded protein: CASSLAGTNTEAFF.

The CDR3 DNA sequence: TGTGCCAGCAGTAGCACCCAGGGTGCGGACACTGAAGCTTTCTTT. It is translated as CASSSTQGADTEAFF. The rearrangement links TRBV6-5 to TRBJ1-1; maybe TRBD1 (5 bases). This CDR3 has 15 residues. Trimming pared 5 bases from V and 3 bases from J, leaving 16 bases between. In germline, CDR1 is MNHEY, CDR2 SVGAGI.

The V gene is TRBV5-1, the J gene TRBJ2-1, with D uncertain. Germline V gene sequence: CDR1 SGHRS, CDR2 YFSETQ. V lost 2 bases to trimming and J lost 3 bases, with 9 bases between them. The CDR3 length is 14 residues. The CDR3 region is CASSFSRIYNEQFF. In DNA, the CDR3 is TGCGCCAGCAGCTTCTCCAGGATCTACAATGAGCAGTTCTTC.

This chain links TRBV3-1 (or the pseudogene TRBV3-2) with TRBJ1-2; 9 bases match TRBD1. There are 15 residues in the CDR3. The ends lost 4 bases at V and 4 bases at J; junction bases unmatched: 7. CDR1 and CDR2 from the germline V gene are LGHDT and YNNKEL (reference sequence). The CDR3 DNA is TGTGCCAGCAGCCCCGGGACAGGGAGCCGCTATGGCTACACCTTC. Translation: CASSPGTGSRYGYTF.

The chain recombines TRBV19 with TRBJ1-5; TRBD1 is a possible D gene (6 bases). Germline loops: CDR1 LNHDA, CDR2 SQIVND (reference sequence). V dropped 6 bases and J dropped 3 bases, with 18 bases sitting between them. The CDR3 totals 16 residues. DNA for the CDR3: TGTGCCAGTAGCGCACAGGGCGTTGGGAACAATCAGCCCCAGCATTTT. It codes for CASSAQGVGNNQPQHF. Full variable domain (remainder filled in from reference TRBV19 and TRBJ1-5): DGGITQSPKYLFRKEGQNVTLSCEQNLNHDAMYWYRQDPGQGLRLIYYSQIVNDFQKGDIAEGYSVSREKKESFPLTVTSAQKNPTAFYLCASSAQGVGNNQPQHFGDGTRLSIL.

This chain uses TRBV5-5 with TRBJ2-7, with D maybe TRBD1 (5 bases). CDR1 and CDR2 from the germline V gene are SGHKS and YYEKEE (reference sequence). The CDR3 spans 13 residues. V lost 2 bases and J 2 bases, leaving 8 bases between the germline ends. The CDR3 reads CASSLQTAYEQYF. CDR3 nucleotide sequence: TGTGCCAGCAGCTTACAGACAGCCTACGAGCAGTACTTC.